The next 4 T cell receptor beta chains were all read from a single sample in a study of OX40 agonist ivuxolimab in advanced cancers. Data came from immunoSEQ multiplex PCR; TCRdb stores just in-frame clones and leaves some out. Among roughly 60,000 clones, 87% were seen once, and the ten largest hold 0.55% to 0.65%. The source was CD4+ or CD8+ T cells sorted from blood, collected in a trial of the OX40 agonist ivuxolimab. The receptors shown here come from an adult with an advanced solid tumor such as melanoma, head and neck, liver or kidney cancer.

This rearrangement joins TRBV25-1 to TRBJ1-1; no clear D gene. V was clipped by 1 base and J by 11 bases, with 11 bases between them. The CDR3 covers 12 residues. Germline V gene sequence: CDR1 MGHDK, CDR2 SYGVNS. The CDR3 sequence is CASSEFGAYAFF. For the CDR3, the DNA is TGTGCCAGCAGTGAATTTGGAGCTTACGCTTTCTTT.

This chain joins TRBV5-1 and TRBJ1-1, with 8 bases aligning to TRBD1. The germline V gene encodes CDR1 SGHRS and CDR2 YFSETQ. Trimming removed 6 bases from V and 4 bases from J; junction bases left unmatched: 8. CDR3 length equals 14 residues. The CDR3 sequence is CASKWTGSSTEAFF. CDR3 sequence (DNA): TGCGCCAGCAAGTGGACAGGGTCTTCCACTGAAGCTTTCTTT.

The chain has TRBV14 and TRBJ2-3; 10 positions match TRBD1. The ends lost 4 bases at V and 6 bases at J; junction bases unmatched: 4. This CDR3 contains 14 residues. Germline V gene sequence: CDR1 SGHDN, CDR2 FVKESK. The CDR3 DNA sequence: TGTGCCAGCAGCCTCGGGACAGGGGCTGATACGCAGTATTTT. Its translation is CASSLGTGADTQYF.

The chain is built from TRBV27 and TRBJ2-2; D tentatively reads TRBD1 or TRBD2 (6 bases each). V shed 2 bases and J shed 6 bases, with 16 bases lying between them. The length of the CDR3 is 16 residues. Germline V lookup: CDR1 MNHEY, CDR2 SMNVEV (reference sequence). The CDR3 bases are TGTGCCAGCAGTTTAAGGGCGGGACATCTTTCCGGGGAGCTGTTTTTT. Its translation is CASSLRAGHLSGELFF.